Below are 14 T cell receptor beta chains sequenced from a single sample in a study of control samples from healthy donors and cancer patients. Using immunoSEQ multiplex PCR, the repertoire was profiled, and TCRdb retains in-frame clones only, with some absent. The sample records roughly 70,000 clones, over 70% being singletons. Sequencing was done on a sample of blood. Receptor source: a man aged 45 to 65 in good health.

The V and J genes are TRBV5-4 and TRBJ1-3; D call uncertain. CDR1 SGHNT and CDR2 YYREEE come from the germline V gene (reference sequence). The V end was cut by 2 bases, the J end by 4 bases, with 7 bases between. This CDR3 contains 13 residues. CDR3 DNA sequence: TGTGCCAGCAGCTTTGAGCACGGAAACACCATATATTTT. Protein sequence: CASSFEHGNTIYF.

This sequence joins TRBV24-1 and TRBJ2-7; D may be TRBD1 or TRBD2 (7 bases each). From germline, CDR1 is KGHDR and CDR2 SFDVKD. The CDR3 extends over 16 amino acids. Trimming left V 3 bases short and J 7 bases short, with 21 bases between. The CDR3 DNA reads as TGTGCCACCAGTGATCGACAAGGGGGCGCCGGGAGGGAGCAGTACTTC. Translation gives CATSDRQGGAGREQYF.

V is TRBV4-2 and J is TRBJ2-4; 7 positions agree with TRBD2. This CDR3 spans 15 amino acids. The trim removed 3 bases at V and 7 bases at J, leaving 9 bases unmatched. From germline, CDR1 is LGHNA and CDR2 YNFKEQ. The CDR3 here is CASSQGSGLLNIQYF. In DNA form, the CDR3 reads TGTGCCAGCAGCCAGGGTAGCGGGCTGTTGAACATTCAGTACTTC.

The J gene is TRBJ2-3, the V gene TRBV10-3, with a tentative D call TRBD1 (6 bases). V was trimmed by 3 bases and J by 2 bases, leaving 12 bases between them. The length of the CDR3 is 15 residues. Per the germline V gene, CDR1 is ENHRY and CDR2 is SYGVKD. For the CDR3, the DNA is TGTGCCATCAGTGATAAAGGGGGTTTCACAGATACGCAGTATTTT. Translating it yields CAISDKGGFTDTQYF.

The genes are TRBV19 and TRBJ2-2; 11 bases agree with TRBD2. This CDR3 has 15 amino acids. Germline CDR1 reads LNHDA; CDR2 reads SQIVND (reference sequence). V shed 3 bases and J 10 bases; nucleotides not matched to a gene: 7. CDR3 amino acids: CASSMGTSGVTELFF. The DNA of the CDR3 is TGTGCCAGTAGTATGGGGACTAGCGGCGTAACGGAGCTGTTTTTT. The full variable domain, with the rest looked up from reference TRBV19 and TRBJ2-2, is DGGITQSPKYLFRKEGQNVTLSCEQNLNHDAMYWYRQDPGQGLRLIYYSQIVNDFQKGDIAEGYSVSREKKESFPLTVTSAQKNPTAFYLCASSMGTSGVTELFFGEGSRLTVL.

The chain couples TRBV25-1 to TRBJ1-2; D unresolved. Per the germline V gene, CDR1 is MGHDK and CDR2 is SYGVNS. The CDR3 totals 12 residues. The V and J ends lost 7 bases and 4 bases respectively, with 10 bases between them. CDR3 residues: CASTGNSYGYTF. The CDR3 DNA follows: TGTGCCAGCACCGGTAACAGCTATGGCTACACCTTC.

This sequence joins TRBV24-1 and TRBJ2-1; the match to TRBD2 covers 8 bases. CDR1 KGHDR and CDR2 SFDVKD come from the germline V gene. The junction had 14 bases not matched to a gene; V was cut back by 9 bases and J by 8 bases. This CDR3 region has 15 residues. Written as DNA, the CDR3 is TGTGCCACCGCCTCCGGGACTAGTATTCGCCATGAGCAGTTCTTC. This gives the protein CATASGTSIRHEQFF.

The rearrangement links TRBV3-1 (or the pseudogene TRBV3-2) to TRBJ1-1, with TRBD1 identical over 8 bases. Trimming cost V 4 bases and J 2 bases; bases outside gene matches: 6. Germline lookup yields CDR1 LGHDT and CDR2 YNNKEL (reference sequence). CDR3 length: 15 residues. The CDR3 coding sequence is TGTGCCAGCAGCCGCCCGGGACAGGTAAACACTGAAGCTTTCTTT. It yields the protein CASSRPGQVNTEAFF.

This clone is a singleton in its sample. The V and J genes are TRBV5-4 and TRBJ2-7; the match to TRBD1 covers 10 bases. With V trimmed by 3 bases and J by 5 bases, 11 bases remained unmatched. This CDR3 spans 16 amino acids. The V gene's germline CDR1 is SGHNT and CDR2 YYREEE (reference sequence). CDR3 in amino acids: CASSSGPRTGGHEQYF. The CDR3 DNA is TGTGCCAGCAGCTCCGGCCCGAGGACAGGGGGACACGAGCAGTACTTC.

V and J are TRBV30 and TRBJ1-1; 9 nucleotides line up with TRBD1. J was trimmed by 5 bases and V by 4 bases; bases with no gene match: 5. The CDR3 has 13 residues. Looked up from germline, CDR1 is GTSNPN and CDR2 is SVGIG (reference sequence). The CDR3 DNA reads TGTGCCTGGACAACAGGGGGCAAGACTGAAGCTTTCTTT. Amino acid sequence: CAWTTGGKTEAFF.

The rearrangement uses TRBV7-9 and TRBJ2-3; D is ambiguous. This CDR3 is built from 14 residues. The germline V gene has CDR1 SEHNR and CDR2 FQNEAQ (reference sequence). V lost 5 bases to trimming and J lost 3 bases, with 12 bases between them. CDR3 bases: TGTGCCAGCAGCCCTGGCTGGGAAACAGATACGCAGTATTTT. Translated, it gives CASSPGWETDTQYF.

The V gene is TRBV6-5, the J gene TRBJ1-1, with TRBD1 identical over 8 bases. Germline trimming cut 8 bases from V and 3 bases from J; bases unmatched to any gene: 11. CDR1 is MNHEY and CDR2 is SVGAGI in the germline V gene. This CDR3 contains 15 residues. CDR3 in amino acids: CASSTLQGGHTEAFF. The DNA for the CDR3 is TGTGCCAGCTCAACTCTACAGGGGGGTCACACTGAAGCTTTCTTT.

In DNA, the CDR3 is TGTGCCAGCAGTTACTCCTCCTACGAGCAGTACTTC. Its protein product is CASSYSSYEQYF. V and J are TRBV6-6 and TRBJ2-7; D is uncertain. The V and J ends lost 0 bases and 0 bases respectively, with 0 bases between them. Per the germline V gene, CDR1 is MNHNY and CDR2 is SVGAGI (reference sequence). CDR3 length equals 12 residues.

The DNA for the CDR3 is TGTGCCAGCAGCTTGGTTACCGGGTCCCCAAAGGACAATGAGCAGTTCTTC. As protein: CASSLVTGSPKDNEQFF. The gene calls are TRBV5-6 and TRBJ2-1; D gene uncertain. The length of the CDR3 is 17 residues. The V end lost 0 bases, the J end lost 5 bases, and 18 bases lay between the germline ends. Germline CDR1 SGHDT, CDR2 YYEEEE.